This T cell receptor (beta chain) was captured in a study of T-cell memory formation after mild COVID-19. Background on the study: Largely, TCR clusters stayed within a single donor. Notes on the study in general: Contracting clones, day 15 to 85, had balanced CD4/CD8, and later expanders favored CD4+. Contracting CD4+ clones were located mainly in CM and EM, and CD8+ clones in EMRA.

V lost 3 bases and J lost 4, with 11 bases in between. This CDR3 is built from 14 residues. Germline V gives CDR1 SGHRS, CDR2 YFSETQ. MiXCR was run by TCRdb on the 5' RACE reads, yielding one entry per CDR3 protein. The sample lists approximately 350,000 distinct CDR3 sequences; 10% to 15% were seen once. As concerns this clonotype: Its antigen is unknown.

Source material: PBMCs or a T cell subset sorted from them (not recorded which). This rearrangement joins TRBV5-1 to TRBJ1-3; tentatively, D is TRBD1 (5 bases). The sequence was collected from a young man who had mild COVID-19 (a few samples of this study predate the infection). Cell type and time point are not known. The CDR3 here is CASSSGTEGNTIYF. CDR3 sequence (DNA): TGCGCCAGCAGCTCGGGGACCGAGGGAAACACCATATATTTT.